The next 27 T cell receptor beta chains were all read from a single sample in a study of T cell clonality in common variable immunodeficiency. Some clones are missing from TCRdb's copy, which holds only in-frame ones; the method was immunoSEQ multiplex PCR. The sample shows 51,000 or so clones, no singletons; the ten largest hold around 2%. Sequenced material: peripheral blood mononuclear cells. The receptors were gathered from a person between 18 and 75 years old in good health.

This clone was detected ten times or more. The read comes to an end 3 residues before the CDR3 does, leaving the germline J gene to fill in the end. This chain links TRBV2 with TRBJ1-4; D possibly corresponds to TRBD1 (6 bases). The CDR3 contains 16 residues. The germline CDR1 and CDR2 sequences are SNHLY and FYNNEI. V was shortened by 4 bases and J by 2 bases, with 14 bases between the two germline ends. Partial CDR3 DNA: TGTGCCAGCAGTGGTCAGGGGATAGGCACTAATGAAAAA. This encodes CASSGQGIGTNEK. The whole CDR3 protein is CASSGQGIGTNEKLFF.

This clone was counted only a few times. Read coverage stops 3 residues before the CDR3 terminus; the germline J gene supplies the remainder. The chain is built from TRBV18 and TRBJ1-6, with D perhaps matching TRBD1 (6 bases). Looked up from germline, CDR1 is KGHSH and CDR2 is LQKENI. The CDR3 loop spans 18 amino acids. Trimming cost V 1 base and J 7 bases, with 20 bases left between them. The sequenced CDR3 bases are TGTGCCAGCTCACCACGCCCCGGGGGGCCCTCCTCCAATTCACCC. Its protein is CASSPRPGGPSSNSP. The full CDR3 protein reads CASSPRPGGPSSNSPLHF.

There are many counts of this clone. The read halts 3 residues ahead of the CDR3 end, with the missing end drawn from the germline J gene. This chain joins TRBV5-1 and TRBJ1-6; TRBD1 is a possible D gene (6 bases). Germline lookup yields CDR1 SGHRS and CDR2 YFSETQ. The CDR3 is made up of 16 amino acids. V was pared by 0 bases and J by 9 bases, with 16 bases between. CDR3 protein: CASSLDMGAPPSPLHF. CDR3 DNA, as far as it was read: TGCGCCAGCAGCTTGGACATGGGGGCGCCTCCTTCACCC.

This clone came up many times. The read halts 3 residues ahead of the CDR3 end, with the missing end drawn from the germline J gene. V usage is TRBV29-1 and J usage is TRBJ2-7; a possible D gene is TRBD1 (6 bases). V lost 5 bases, J lost 2 bases, and 10 bases lay in between. In germline, CDR1 is SQVTM, CDR2 ANQGSEA. The CDR3 length is 12 residues. This CDR3 is CSVLQGTYEQYF. CDR3 DNA (partial): TGCAGCGTTTTACAGGGTACCTACGAG.

Ten or more counts support this clone. Read sequence stops 3 residues before the CDR3 end, and the germline J gene provides the missing end. The V gene is TRBV6-1, the J gene TRBJ2-2, with D maybe TRBD2 (5 bases). The ends were cut back, 4 bases at V and 1 base at J, with 10 bases in the middle. The germline V gene encodes CDR1 MNHNS and CDR2 SASEGT. The CDR3 loop spans 15 amino acids. The CDR3 protein is CASSGFRGNTGELFF. The DNA read from the CDR3 is TGTGCCAGCAGTGGATTCCGGGGGAACACCGGGGAG.

In its sample, this clone was seen many times. The CDR3 end lies 3 residues beyond the end of the read and is filled in from the germline J gene. The rearrangement joins TRBV7-6 to TRBJ2-2, with no clear D. Per the germline V gene, CDR1 is SGHVS and CDR2 is FNYEAQ. The CDR3 loop spans 12 amino acids. Trimming removed 3 bases at V and 8 bases at J, with 7 bases between. The sequenced CDR3 bases are TGTGCCAGCAGCTTTACGCGGGGGGAG. Amino acid sequence: CASSFTRGE. The full CDR3 sequence reads CASSFTRGELFF.

Note on this clone: The observed sequence ends 3 residues before the CDR3 terminus, with the missing tail filled in from the germline J gene. This chain connects TRBV5-1 to TRBJ2-7; TRBD2 agrees at 7 bases. Trimming took 0 bases from V and 4 from J; bases not matched to a gene: 4. The CDR3 is 14 amino acids. Per germline, CDR1 SGHRS and CDR2 YFSETQ. CDR3 DNA, as far as it was read: TGCGCCAGCAGCTTGGTTGCGGGGGAGTACGAG. It yields the protein CASSLVAGEYE. The full CDR3 reads CASSLVAGEYEQYF.

This clone was counted at least ten times. The DNA ends 3 residues before the CDR3 does, and the rest of the CDR3 is filled in from the germline J gene. The chain has TRBV30 and TRBJ1-5; D possibly corresponds to TRBD1 (6 bases). The V end was cut by 3 bases, the J end by 1 base, with 10 bases between. The germline V gene encodes CDR1 GTSNPN and CDR2 SVGIG (reference sequence). The CDR3 runs 14 residues. The covered CDR3 bases are TGTGCCTGGAGCCTAGGGACAAGCAATCAGCCC. It translates to CAWSLGTSNQP. The CDR3 in full is CAWSLGTSNQPQHF.

At least ten counts were recorded for this clone. The read comes to an end 3 residues before the CDR3 does, leaving the germline J gene to fill in the end. The J gene is TRBJ2-1, the V gene TRBV5-1; D remains unclear. This CDR3 comprises 14 residues. Trimming pared 1 base from V and 0 bases from J, leaving 5 bases between. The germline V gene encodes CDR1 SGHRS and CDR2 YFSETQ. Partial CDR3 DNA: TGCGCCAGCAGCTTGTCCCGCTCCTACAATGAG. Translated: CASSLSRSYNE. The whole CDR3 reads CASSLSRSYNEQFF.

This clone was observed a few times. The read comes to an end 3 residues before the CDR3 does, leaving the germline J gene to fill in the end. This sequence joins TRBV7-9 and TRBJ2-1, with 8 bases lining up with TRBD1. Germline V lookup: CDR1 SEHNR, CDR2 FQNEAQ (reference sequence). This CDR3 is 14 amino acids long. Partial CDR3 DNA: TGTGCTATCAGTAGGTGGGACAGGTTCAATGAG. It codes for CAISRWDRFNE. The whole CDR3 is CAISRWDRFNEQFF.

This clone was recorded many times. The CDR3 end is not reached by the read, which stops 3 residues before it; the germline J gene fills it in. The V call is TRBV19, the J call TRBJ2-3; 8 bases are shared with TRBD1. CDR1 is LNHDA, CDR2 SQIVND, per germline (reference sequence). The CDR3 covers 17 residues. The trim removed 4 bases at V and 0 bases at J, leaving 9 bases unmatched. The CDR3 bases that were read are TGTGCCAGTAGTAAGATATCGACAGGGGTTAGCACAGATACG. Residues: CASSKISTGVSTDT. The CDR3 reads in full as CASSKISTGVSTDTQYF.

Details on this clone: The CDR3 is cut off 3 residues early in the read; its end comes from the germline J gene. The chain joins TRBV19 to TRBJ1-2; 8 bases are shared with TRBD1. From germline, CDR1 is LNHDA and CDR2 SQIVND (reference sequence). The CDR3 runs to 14 residues. The V segment lost 5 bases and the J segment 7 bases; nucleotides outside the gene matches: 9. The DNA read from the CDR3 is TGTGCCAGTAGTTCTACCCGACAGGGGTCTGGC. Protein sequence: CASSSTRQGSG. The full CDR3 protein is CASSSTRQGSGYTF.

This clone was counted ten times or more. The read falls 3 residues short of the CDR3 end, and the missing part is taken from the germline J gene. The rearrangement uses TRBV20-1 and TRBJ2-3, with TRBD2 identical over 9 bases. Losses at the gene ends were 4 bases for V and 2 bases for J; bases not matched to a gene: 4. The CDR3 totals 14 residues. Germline loops: CDR1 DFQATT, CDR2 SNEGSKA (reference sequence). The sequenced part of the CDR3 DNA is TGCAGTGCTACGACTAGCGGATACACAGATACG. Translating it yields CSATTSGYTDT. The entire CDR3 sequence reads CSATTSGYTDTQYF.

This clone has ten or more counts. The DNA ends 3 residues before the CDR3 does, and the rest of the CDR3 is filled in from the germline J gene. Additional DNA sequences in this sample encode the identical CDR3. The V and J genes are TRBV2 and TRBJ1-1; 8 nucleotides line up with TRBD1. This CDR3 has 13 residues. V lost 6 bases, J lost 3 bases, and 3 bases stayed unmatched. The germline V gene has CDR1 SNHLY and CDR2 FYNNEI. The CDR3 spells CASRVQGDTEAFF. CDR3 DNA (partial): TGTGCCAGCAGGGTACAGGGGGACACTGAA.

This clone has at least ten counts. The read stops 3 residues short of the end of the CDR3; the missing end is completed from the germline J gene. V is TRBV20-1 and J is TRBJ2-1; no clear D. The V gene lost 6 bases and the J gene lost 0 bases, with 18 bases spanning the gap. Germline CDR1 is DFQATT and CDR2 is SNEGSKA (reference sequence). This CDR3 comprises 16 residues. The CDR3 bases that were read are TGCAGTGCAAACCACCCGATCCAGAGCTCCTACAATGAG. Translating it yields CSANHPIQSSYNE. The entire CDR3 reads CSANHPIQSSYNEQFF.

This clone has at least ten counts. The read terminates 3 residues ahead of where the CDR3 ends, so the germline J gene completes it. The chain is built from TRBV6-2 or TRBV6-3 and TRBJ1-2; D not certain. Trimming cost V 2 bases and J 3 bases, with 13 bases left between them. The CDR3 spans 15 residues. CDR1 is MNHEY, CDR2 SVGEGT, per germline. The CDR3 spells CASSYEAGTDYGYTF. Partial CDR3 DNA: TGTGCCAGCAGTTACGAAGCAGGTACCGACTATGGC.

The sample holds a few counts of this clone. The CDR3 end lies 3 residues beyond the end of the read and is filled in from the germline J gene. The chain combines TRBV5-1 with TRBJ1-2, with D maybe TRBD1 (5 bases). The CDR3 loop spans 14 amino acids. The V gene's germline CDR1 is SGHRS and CDR2 YFSETQ. Here the CDR3 reads CASRGGTDRPGYTF. CDR3 DNA (partial): TGCGCCAGCCGGGGGGGGACTGACAGACCCGGC.

This clone was recorded at least ten times. The CDR3 extends 3 residues past the end of the read, so its final part is completed from the germline J gene. This chain connects TRBV6-1 to TRBJ1-4, with D tentatively TRBD1 (5 bases). Germline V lookup: CDR1 MNHNS, CDR2 SASEGT. The V end lost 1 base, the J end lost 0 bases, and 15 bases lay between the germline ends. The CDR3 runs 18 residues. CDR3 residues: CASSEGFAVRATNEKLFF. The part of the CDR3 DNA that was read is TGTGCCAGCAGTGAAGGATTCGCGGTCAGGGCAACTAATGAAAAA.

Note on this clone: The read ends 3 residues shy of where the CDR3 ends; the end is completed using the germline J gene. The chain is built from TRBV2 and TRBJ2-3; possibly TRBD1 for D (6 bases). The CDR3 contains 16 residues. Germline V CDR1 and CDR2: SNHLY, FYNNEI. V was clipped by 0 bases and J by 6 bases, with 16 bases between them. Partial CDR3 DNA: TGTGCCAGCAGTGAAGCGGTTCAGGGGTTTTCGGATACG. It codes for CASSEAVQGFSDT. The complete CDR3 protein is CASSEAVQGFSDTQYF.

This clone showed up many times. The CDR3 end is not reached by the read, which stops 3 residues before it; the germline J gene fills it in. This chain connects TRBV5-8 to TRBJ2-1; D is possibly TRBD2 (5 bases). In germline, CDR1 is SGHTS, CDR2 YDEGEE. The CDR3 contains 14 residues. The V end lost 5 bases, the J end lost 3 bases, and 12 bases lay between the germline ends. CDR3 protein: CASRFPGFYNEQFF. CDR3 DNA, as far as it was read: TGTGCCAGCAGGTTCCCGGGGTTCTACAATGAG.

This clone was seen many times. The read terminates 3 residues ahead of where the CDR3 ends, so the germline J gene completes it. The genes are TRBV7-2 and TRBJ2-2; D is perhaps TRBD2 (5 bases). Germline V CDR1 and CDR2: SGHTA, FQGNSA. With 4 bases removed from V and 4 bases from J, the gap between germline ends came to 13 bases. CDR3 length: 15 residues. CDR3 DNA, as far as it was read: TGTGCCAGCAGCTACGGAGGCCCGGGCACCGGGGAG. Its protein is CASSYGGPGTGE. The whole CDR3 protein is CASSYGGPGTGELFF.

This clone was found a few times. The read terminates 3 residues ahead of where the CDR3 ends, so the germline J gene completes it. The chain is built from TRBV18 and TRBJ1-1; D not certain. Trimming cost V 1 base and J 1 base, with 10 bases left between them. CDR3 size: 15 residues. CDR1 is KGHSH and CDR2 is LQKENI in the germline V gene. CDR3 DNA, as far as it was read: TGTGCCAGCTCACCACAAAGTCGGGGGAACACTGAA. The encoded protein is CASSPQSRGNTE. The whole CDR3 sequence reads CASSPQSRGNTEAFF.

At least ten counts were recorded for this clone. Partial CDR3 DNA: TGTGCCAGTGGACAGGGAACTCACTACGAG. This gives the protein CASGQGTHYE. The full CDR3 reads CASGQGTHYEQYF. The genes are TRBV19 and TRBJ2-7; 8 positions match TRBD1. The read ends 3 residues shy of where the CDR3 ends; the end is completed using the germline J gene. This CDR3 is built from 13 residues. Germline V gene lookup returns CDR1 LNHDA and CDR2 SQIVND (reference sequence). With V trimmed by 8 bases and J by 3 bases, 6 bases remained unmatched.

Notes on this clone: The CDR3 end lies 3 residues beyond the end of the read and is filled in from the germline J gene. The rearrangement uses TRBV18 and TRBJ1-1; D is possibly TRBD1 (6 bases). Germline CDR1 KGHSH, CDR2 LQKENI. The CDR3 length is 16 residues. V lost 2 bases and J 1 base, leaving 14 bases between the germline ends. The CDR3 DNA, read in part, is TGTGCCAGCTCACCAATTGGCCAGACAGGGAACACTGAA. Translated: CASSPIGQTGNTE. The CDR3 as a whole reads CASSPIGQTGNTEAFF.

Many counts were recorded for this clone. The CDR3 goes on 3 residues after the read ends, and that part is filled in from the germline J gene. J is TRBJ2-4 and V is TRBV20-1; D not certain. Per the germline V gene, CDR1 is DFQATT and CDR2 is SNEGSKA (reference sequence). The CDR3 extends over 16 amino acids. V lost 0 bases and J lost 7, with 19 bases in between. The CDR3 sequence is CSARDSNSGPSNIQYF. CDR3 DNA, as far as it was read: TGCAGTGCTAGAGACTCCAACTCGGGTCCCTCTAACATT.

This clone came up many times. Read coverage stops 3 residues before the CDR3 terminus; the germline J gene supplies the remainder. V and J are TRBV5-1 and TRBJ2-3, with a tentative D call TRBD2 (5 bases). Germline V gene lookup returns CDR1 SGHRS and CDR2 YFSETQ. The length of the CDR3 is 16 residues. CDR3 DNA, as far as it was read: TGCGCCAGCAGCTTGGGGTCGGGGAACCTTCCTGAGACG. As protein: CASSLGSGNLPET. The whole CDR3 protein reads CASSLGSGNLPETQYF.

This clone has a count of ten or more. The DNA ends 3 residues before the CDR3 does, and the rest of the CDR3 is filled in from the germline J gene. Other DNA sequences in this specimen translate into the identical CDR3. This chain joins TRBV5-1 and TRBJ2-1, with D perhaps given as TRBD1 or TRBD2 (7 bases each). Trimming took 1 base from V and 9 from J, leaving 17 bases between them. Germline V gene lookup returns CDR1 SGHRS and CDR2 YFSETQ. There are 15 residues in the CDR3. The covered CDR3 bases are TGCGCCAGCAGCTTGACAGGGGAGAGCGGGATTGAG. Encoded protein: CASSLTGESGIE. The full CDR3 protein is CASSLTGESGIEQFF.